These 27 T cell receptor beta chains originate from one sample sequenced in a study of shared clonotypes between healthy human individuals. The table came from immunoSEQ multiplex PCR; TCRdb's copy has only in-frame clones and leaves some out. The top ten hold around 1.4% of the sample, which has over a million clones, roughly 75% seen once. Specimen: memory CD4+ T cells sorted from blood. Described subset: CD45RA-negative fraction. The receptors derive from a man aged 18 to 35 in good health.

V usage is TRBV5-1 and J usage is TRBJ2-1; the match to TRBD2 covers 14 bases. V shed 0 bases, J shed 5 bases, and the junction held 16 bases outside the gene matches. CDR1 and CDR2 (germline): SGHRS, YFSETQ. There are 21 residues in the CDR3. The CDR3 sequence: CASSLVSGTSGRVTGDNEQFF. The CDR3 nucleotides read TGCGCCAGCAGCTTGGTATCCGGGACTAGCGGGAGAGTCACAGGAGACAATGAGCAGTTCTTC.

The table lists this clone with a count of one. This chain joins TRBV19 and TRBJ2-1; 10 bases fit TRBD2. This CDR3 region has 15 residues. V dropped 5 bases and J dropped 8; count of bases not matched to a gene: 9. Germline-derived CDR1 and CDR2 are LNHDA and SQIVND (reference sequence). The CDR3 loop reads CASSRLAGDGYEQFF. As DNA, the CDR3 is TGTGCCAGTAGTCGGCTAGCGGGAGACGGCTATGAGCAGTTCTTC. The variable domain in full, with the rest retrieved from reference TRBV19 and TRBJ2-1, is DGGITQSPKYLFRKEGQNVTLSCEQNLNHDAMYWYRQDPGQGLRLIYYSQIVNDFQKGDIAEGYSVSREKKESFPLTVTSAQKNPTAFYLCASSRLAGDGYEQFFGPGTRLTVL.

The chain employs TRBV5-4 and TRBJ2-3, with no clear D. The V and J ends lost 4 bases and 3 bases respectively, with 12 bases between them. The CDR3 has 14 residues. Per germline, CDR1 SGHNT and CDR2 YYREEE (reference sequence). Here the CDR3 reads CASSPRVGTDTQYF. Here the CDR3 DNA reads TGTGCCAGCAGCCCCCGGGTCGGGACAGATACGCAGTATTTT.

This clone occurred a few times. The chain combines TRBV18 with TRBJ1-1, with 10 bases identical to TRBD1. V lost 3 bases to trimming and J lost 7 bases; unmatched junction nucleotides: 8. This CDR3 has 15 amino acids. Germline assignment: CDR1 KGHSH and CDR2 LQKENI. The CDR3 loop is CASSPPGQGNLEAFF. The CDR3 DNA follows: TGTGCCAGCTCACCCCCGGGACAGGGGAACCTTGAAGCTTTCTTT.

The CDR3 region is CASSFSTDQQFF. The CDR3, as DNA: TGTGCCAGCAGCTTTTCAACGGATCAGCAGTTCTTC. The chain recombines TRBV7-2 with TRBJ2-1; D ambiguous. Germline V gene data show CDR1 as SGHTA and CDR2 as FQGNSA. Between the trimmed V and J ends, which lost 3 bases and 11 bases, there was a span of 11 bases. The CDR3 runs 12 residues.

The CDR3 spells CASTTQGSNEKLFF. The CDR3 DNA reads as TGTGCCAGTACCACACAGGGGTCAAATGAAAAACTGTTTTTT. The genes are TRBV19 and TRBJ1-4; TRBD1 matches at 7 bases. CDR1 LNHDA and CDR2 SQIVND come from the germline V gene (reference sequence). This CDR3 region has 14 residues. Unmatched junction bases numbered 7, after V lost 7 bases and J lost 5 bases.

The chain carries TRBV4-1 and TRBJ2-1; D perhaps matches TRBD1 (5 bases). CDR3 length: 17 residues. V was trimmed by 2 bases and J by 5 bases, leaving 19 bases between them. The germline V gene has CDR1 MGHRA and CDR2 YSYEKL. The CDR3 DNA follows: TGCGCCAGCAGCCAATATAAGGGGCGAGTGGAAGACAATGAGCAGTTCTTC. Its protein product is CASSQYKGRVEDNEQFF.

This rearrangement joins TRBV19 to TRBJ2-7; D may be TRBD1 (5 bases). The CDR3 length is 15 residues. V gave up 2 bases and J gave up 2 bases, with 13 bases separating them. Germline loops: CDR1 LNHDA, CDR2 SQIVND (reference sequence). CDR3 bases: TGTGCCAGTAGTATAAGTGTGAAGGGGACCTACGAGCAGTACTTC. This gives the protein CASSISVKGTYEQYF.

Only a few counts were recorded for this clone. The chain uses TRBV27 and TRBJ2-7, with D possibly being TRBD2 (5 bases). V shed 5 bases and J shed 3 bases, with 14 bases lying between them. The CDR3 totals 14 residues. Germline values: CDR1 MNHEY, CDR2 SMNVEV (reference sequence). The chain's CDR3 is CASSPQLGSYEQYF. In DNA form, the CDR3 reads TGTGCCAGCAGTCCCCAGTTGGGGAGCTACGAGCAGTACTTC.

The chain couples TRBV7-2 to TRBJ1-2, with D tentatively TRBD1 (6 bases). The CDR3 spans 15 residues. The germline V gene has CDR1 SGHTA and CDR2 FQGNSA. Deletions cut 5 bases from V and 4 bases from J, with 17 bases between. CDR3 nucleotide sequence: TGTGCCAGCAGCGGGGGATTACAGGGAGCCTATGGCTACACCTTC. Its translation is CASSGGLQGAYGYTF.

J is TRBJ1-1 and V is TRBV6-5; D is unclear. V shed 8 bases and J shed 8 bases, with 21 bases lying between them. Germline lookup yields CDR1 MNHEY and CDR2 SVGAGI. The CDR3 consists of 14 residues. CDR3 protein: CASSPEWSPLEAFF. Written as DNA, the CDR3 is TGTGCCAGCTCGCCTGAGTGGAGCCCTTTGGAAGCTTTCTTT.

In DNA form, the CDR3 reads TGTGCCAGCAGTGCCCCAGATCAGAGAGGGGAGCTGTTTTTT. Its protein product is CASSAPDQRGELFF. This sequence joins TRBV25-1 and TRBJ2-2; D is unresolved. Deletions cut 4 bases from V and 8 bases from J, with 14 bases between. The CDR3 is made up of 14 amino acids. Germline V lookup: CDR1 MGHDK, CDR2 SYGVNS.

V is TRBV19 and J is TRBJ1-5; the D gene is possibly TRBD1 (6 bases). V was clipped by 3 bases and J by 1 base, with 13 bases between them. CDR1 is LNHDA, CDR2 SQIVND, per germline (reference sequence). The length of the CDR3 is 16 residues. DNA of the CDR3: TGTGCCAGTAGTATCAGGGGCCAGGGGAGCAATCAGCCCCAGCATTTT. As protein: CASSIRGQGSNQPQHF.

The chain recombines TRBV5-6 with TRBJ1-4; tentatively, D is TRBD1 (6 bases). The germline V gene has CDR1 SGHDT and CDR2 YYEEEE. V lost 0 bases and J 6 bases, leaving 6 bases between the germline ends. This CDR3 contains 13 residues. The CDR3 region is CASSLGTDEKLFF. In DNA form, the CDR3 reads TGTGCCAGCAGCTTGGGGACAGATGAAAAACTGTTTTTT.

This rearrangement joins TRBV11-2 to TRBJ2-3, with a possible D match to TRBD2 (5 bases). CDR3 length: 14 residues. Per germline, CDR1 SGHAT and CDR2 FQNNGV. Trimming removed 1 base from V and 4 bases from J, with 9 bases in between. For the CDR3, the DNA is TGTGCCAGCAGCTTAGGTAGAGGGCCAGATACGCAGTATTTT. It specifies CASSLGRGPDTQYF.

The V gene is TRBV19, the J gene TRBJ2-1; D is perhaps TRBD2 (5 bases). The CDR3 consists of 16 residues. Germline assignment: CDR1 LNHDA and CDR2 SQIVND (reference sequence). V dropped 1 base and J dropped 1 base, with 11 bases sitting between them. The CDR3 region is CASSIAVKRSYNEQFF. DNA of the CDR3: TGTGCCAGTAGTATAGCGGTCAAGCGGTCCTACAATGAGCAGTTCTTC.

This clone was observed a few times. The genes are TRBV28 and TRBJ2-7; 11 bases align to TRBD1. The V segment lost 5 bases and the J segment 6 bases; nucleotides outside the gene matches: 9. The V gene's germline CDR1 is MDHEN and CDR2 SYDVKM. The CDR3 runs 15 residues. For the CDR3, the DNA is TGTGCCAGCAGTCCCGCCGGACAGGGGGCTTCCGAGCAGTACTTC. It yields the protein CASSPAGQGASEQYF. The complete variable domain, with remaining parts taken from reference TRBV28 and TRBJ2-7, reads DVKVTQSSRYLVKRTGEKVFLECVQDMDHENMFWYRQDPGLGLRLIYFSYDVKMKEKGDIPEGYSVSREKKERFSLILESASTNQTSMYLCASSPAGQGASEQYFGPGTRLTVT.

The chain uses TRBV9 and TRBJ2-7; a possible D gene is TRBD1 (5 bases). Trimming took off 4 bases at V and 4 bases at J, with 15 bases between the two ends. Per the germline V gene, CDR1 is SGDLS and CDR2 is YYNGEE. This CDR3 is 14 amino acids long. In DNA, the CDR3 is TGTGCCAGCAGCCCAATGGGGCAAAAATACGAGCAGTACTTC. Residues: CASSPMGQKYEQYF.

V usage is TRBV2 and J usage is TRBJ1-5, with D maybe TRBD1 (5 bases). The CDR3 sequence is 11 residues long. V lost 1 base to trimming and J lost 11 bases, with 6 bases between them. The germline V gene encodes CDR1 SNHLY and CDR2 FYNNEI. CDR3 sequence reads: CASSEEGTQHF. DNA for the CDR3: TGTGCCAGCAGTGAAGAGGGGACCCAGCATTTT.

The gene calls are TRBV2 and TRBJ2-1; 8 bases agree with TRBD1. The CDR3 consists of 15 residues. Germline V CDR1 and CDR2: SNHLY, FYNNEI. The V gene end was trimmed by 6 bases and the J gene end by 7 bases; junction bases not matched to a gene: 11. CDR3 in DNA: TGTGCCAGCAGACCACCTGCAGGGGGCGAGAATGAGCAGTTCTTC. This encodes CASRPPAGGENEQFF.

The chain combines TRBV28 with TRBJ1-2, with D possibly being TRBD1 (6 bases). CDR1 and CDR2 from the germline V gene are MDHEN and SYDVKM. The V gene lost 10 bases and the J gene lost 5 bases, with 14 bases spanning the gap. The CDR3 covers 12 residues. CDR3: CATDSIAYGYTF. The CDR3 DNA reads TGTGCCACGGACAGTATTGCTTATGGCTACACCTTC.

The J gene is TRBJ1-4, the V gene TRBV18; TRBD1 aligns across 7 bases. Looked up from germline, CDR1 is KGHSH and CDR2 is LQKENI. The junction had 7 bases not matched to a gene; V was cut back by 6 bases and J by 0 bases. This CDR3 has 16 residues. The CDR3 DNA reads TGTGCCAGCTCGCCGGGACAGATCACAACTAATGAAAAACTGTTTTTT. Translated: CASSPGQITTNEKLFF.

V gene TRBV7-8 combines with J gene TRBJ2-2; D may be TRBD1 (5 bases). With 10 bases removed from V and 6 bases from J, the gap between germline ends came to 21 bases. Germline CDR1 reads SGHVS; CDR2 reads FQNEAQ. The CDR3 consists of 15 residues. The CDR3 here is CATHYQGDKAGELFF. In DNA, the CDR3 is TGTGCCACCCACTACCAAGGGGATAAAGCCGGGGAGCTGTTTTTT.

This chain links TRBV19 with TRBJ2-7; no reliable D call. Trimming pared 5 bases from V and 0 bases from J, leaving 14 bases between. The CDR3 spans 15 residues. CDR1 is LNHDA, CDR2 SQIVND, per germline (reference sequence). The DNA for the CDR3 is TGTGCCAGTAGTGGAGACTGGCAGAGCTCCTACGAGCAGTACTTC. Its translation is CASSGDWQSSYEQYF.

The chain recombines TRBV10-3 with TRBJ2-1; 14 positions match TRBD2. Losses at the gene ends were 6 bases for V and 0 bases for J; bases not matched to a gene: 7. CDR3 size: 18 residues. Per germline, CDR1 ENHRY and CDR2 SYGVKD. As DNA, the CDR3 is TGTGCCATCAGAGGGACTAGCGGGGGAATGAGCTCCTACAATGAGCAGTTCTTC. It translates to CAIRGTSGGMSSYNEQFF.

The chain couples TRBV18 to TRBJ1-1; a possible D gene is TRBD1 (5 bases). Trimming cost V 2 bases and J 0 bases, with 7 bases left between them. Germline loops: CDR1 KGHSH, CDR2 LQKENI. The CDR3 loop spans 14 amino acids. The CDR3, as DNA: TGTGCCAGCTCACCAGAGACAGTGAACACTGAAGCTTTCTTT. Translating gives CASSPETVNTEAFF.

The gene calls are TRBV6-1 and TRBJ1-6; TRBD1 agrees at 7 bases. The CDR3 sequence is 15 residues long. The germline V gene has CDR1 MNHNS and CDR2 SASEGT. Trimming removed 4 bases from V and 10 bases from J; junction bases left unmatched: 10. CDR3 sequence (DNA): TGTGCCAGCAGTGGAGAGGGGGCTCTGGGATCACCCCTCCACTTT. It encodes CASSGEGALGSPLHF.